This TCR beta chain was captured in a study of shared clonotypes between healthy human individuals. Profiled with immunoSEQ multiplex PCR; TCRdb holds only in-frame clones, not every one. The data show about 1.1 million clones, with approximately 78% seen just once and 0.5% to 0.6% held by the top ten. The CDR3 runs 12 residues. The germline V gene encodes CDR1 GTSNPN and CDR2 SVGIG (reference sequence). Trimming stripped 3 bases from V and 3 bases from J, with 8 bases between. This TCR was sampled from a man between 18 and 35 years old in good health. Some clones in this sample may be carry-over from other donors' samples. The sample comprised memory CD4+ T cells from PBMCs. Noted subset: CD45RA-negative fraction. The rearrangement uses TRBV30 and TRBJ1-1, with D possibly being TRBD1 (5 bases). CDR3 nucleotides: TGTGCCTGGAGCCCGGGGCACACTGAAGCTTTCTTT. It is translated as CAWSPGHTEAFF.